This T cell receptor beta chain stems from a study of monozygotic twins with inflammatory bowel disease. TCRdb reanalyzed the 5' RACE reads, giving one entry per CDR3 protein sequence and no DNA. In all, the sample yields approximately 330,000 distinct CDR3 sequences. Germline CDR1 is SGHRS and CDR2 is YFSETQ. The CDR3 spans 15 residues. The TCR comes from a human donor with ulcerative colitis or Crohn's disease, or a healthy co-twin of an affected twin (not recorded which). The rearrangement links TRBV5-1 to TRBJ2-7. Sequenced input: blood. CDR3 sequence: CASSLGSGSSYEQYF.